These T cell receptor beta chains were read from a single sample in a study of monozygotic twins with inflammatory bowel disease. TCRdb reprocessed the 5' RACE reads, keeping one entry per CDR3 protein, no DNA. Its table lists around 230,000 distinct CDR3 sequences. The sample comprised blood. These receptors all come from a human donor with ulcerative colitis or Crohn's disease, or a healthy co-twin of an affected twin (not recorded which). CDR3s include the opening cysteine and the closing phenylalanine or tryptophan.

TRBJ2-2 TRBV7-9 CASTPPTGANTGELFF
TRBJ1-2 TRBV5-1 CASTTGDRDGYTF
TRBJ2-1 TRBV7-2 CASSSPPSSYNEQFF
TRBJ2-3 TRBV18 CASSPGYGLADTQYF
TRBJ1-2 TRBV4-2 CASSQDTRTGGYGYTF
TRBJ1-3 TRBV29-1 CSAGQGAGNTIYF
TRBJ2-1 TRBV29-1 CSSARYNGNEQFF
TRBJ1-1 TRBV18 CASSPGDNTEAFF
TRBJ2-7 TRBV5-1 CASSLDSRGEQYF
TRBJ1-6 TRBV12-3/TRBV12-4 CASRPEQGKNSPLHF
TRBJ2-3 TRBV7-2 CASSPSWAVDTQYF
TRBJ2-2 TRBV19 CASSTRGNTGELFF
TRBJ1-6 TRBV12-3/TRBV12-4 CASRRKSSYNSPLHF
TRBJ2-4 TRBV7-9 CASSLGGGLAKNIQYF
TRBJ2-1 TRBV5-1 CASSLGTSGGANEQFF
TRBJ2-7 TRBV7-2 CASSFRLVGSYEQYF
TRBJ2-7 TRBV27 CASSPRVRGLNSYEQYF
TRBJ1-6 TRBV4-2 CASSTRRSDRTLHF
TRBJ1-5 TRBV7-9 CASSLSASYSQPQHF
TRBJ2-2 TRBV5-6 CASSWDRASGELFF
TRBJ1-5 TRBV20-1 CSATPPGAYQPQHF
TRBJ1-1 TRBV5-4 CASGGAGRLKNTEAFF
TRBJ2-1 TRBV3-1 CASSREIGFYNEQFF
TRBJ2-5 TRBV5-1 CASSLSGDLQTQYF
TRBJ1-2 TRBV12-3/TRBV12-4 CASSFGQGRGYTF
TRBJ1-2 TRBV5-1 CASSLLQGGGYTF
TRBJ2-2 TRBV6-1 CASSARDSSNTGELFF
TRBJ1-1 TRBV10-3 CAIRAVNTEAFF
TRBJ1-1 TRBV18 CASSPPGGLAFF
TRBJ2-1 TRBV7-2 CASSFRGGGGEQFF
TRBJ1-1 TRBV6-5 CASSSFIREGTEAFF
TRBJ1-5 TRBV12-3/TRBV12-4 CASSLSRDRVQPQHF
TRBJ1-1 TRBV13 CASSRGGAMNTEAFF
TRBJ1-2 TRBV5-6 CASSPLSEDRGYTF
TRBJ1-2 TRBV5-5 CASSHRPPDIFYGYTF
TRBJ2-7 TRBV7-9 CASSSRDSYEQYF
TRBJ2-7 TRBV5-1 CASSLGRTSYEQYF
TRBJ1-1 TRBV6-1 CASSAQTGKKGAFF
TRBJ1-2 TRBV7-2 CASSLVGLGDYGYTF
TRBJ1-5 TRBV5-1 CASSRDSQPYQPQHF
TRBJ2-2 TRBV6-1 CASRPTETGELFF
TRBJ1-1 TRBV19 CASSTLPGTGGDTEAFF
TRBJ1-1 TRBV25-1 CASAGSLNEAFF
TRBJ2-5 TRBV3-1 CASSPRTSGGLIQETQYF
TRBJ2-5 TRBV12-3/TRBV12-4 CASSLVGQVGETQYF
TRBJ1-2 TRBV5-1 CASSWRTGPDGYTF
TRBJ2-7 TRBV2 CANSDREAPYEQYF
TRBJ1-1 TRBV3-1 CASSHRGGLGVNTEAFF
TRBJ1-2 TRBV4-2 CASSPVERGEGYGYTF
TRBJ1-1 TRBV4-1 CASSRKMGGTPNTEAFF
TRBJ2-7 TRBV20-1 CSARNSHYEQYF
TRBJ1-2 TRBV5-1 CASSLASPQGNYGYTF
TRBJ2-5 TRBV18 CASSPMTETQYF
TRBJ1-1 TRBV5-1 CASRTEQLNTEAFF
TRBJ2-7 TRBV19 CASSMGRAYEQYF
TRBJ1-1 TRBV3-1 CASSQDLGQKASGTEAFF
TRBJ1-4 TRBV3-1 CASSQGLGATNEKLFF